This T cell receptor beta chain was identified during a study of shared clonotypes between healthy human individuals. At the level of the study: Samples came from two female and a few male donors aged 18 to 49.

In germline, CDR1 is SGHVS, CDR2 FQNEAQ. Germline trimming cut 4 bases from V and 3 bases from J; bases unmatched to any gene: 6. The CDR3 is 18 amino acids. The data were produced by immunoSEQ multiplex PCR, yet TCRdb's version contains in-frame clones alone and is incomplete. The table includes roughly 2,000,000 clones, just over 90% detected once. Selected positively for CCR7 and CD45RO-negative, naive CD8 cells excluded terminally differentiated effector memory CD45RA+ cells. This chain joins TRBV7-8 and TRBJ2-1; 16 bases are shared with TRBD2. This receptor was taken from a man between 18 and 29 years old in good health. Some clones in this sample may be carry-over from other donors' samples. The sequenced sample consisted of naive CD8+ T cells from PBMCs. The CDR3 here is CASSWGLAGGSFYNEQFF. CDR3 bases: TGTGCCAGCAGCTGGGGACTAGCGGGAGGGTCTTTCTACAATGAGCAGTTCTTC.